This T cell receptor beta chain originates from a study of cytomegalovirus exposure and HLA in healthy donors. Study as a whole: Unique TCRs from HLA-typed donors, 70 million to 85 million of them, were held in an early data release.

V lost 5 bases and J lost 2; bases outside the gene matches: 5. The germline V gene has CDR1 SGHTA and CDR2 FQGNSA. CDR3 size: 14 residues. Findings and limits, study-wide: Upon later analysis, TCR association rates were observed to vary by HLA locus, being highest for DRB1 and lowest for HLA-C. Researchers counted roughly 150 TCR beta chains as cytomegalovirus-associated.

Amplification used 60 Vbeta primers and 13 Jbeta primers. The data were produced by immunoSEQ multiplex PCR, yet TCRdb's version contains in-frame clones alone and is incomplete. Among under 200,000 clones, approximately 71% were seen once, and the ten largest hold roughly 7.6%. This clone was observed a handful of times. The target antigen is unknown. The rearrangement joins TRBV7-2 to TRBJ1-1; 7 bases match TRBD1. The clonotype originates from a woman between 35 and 50 years old in good health and CMV-seropositive. Material for sequencing was PBMCs. The CDR3 nucleotides are TGTGCCAGCAGCCCAGGGACAGCTAACACTGAAGCTTTCTTT. Its translation: CASSPGTANTEAFF.